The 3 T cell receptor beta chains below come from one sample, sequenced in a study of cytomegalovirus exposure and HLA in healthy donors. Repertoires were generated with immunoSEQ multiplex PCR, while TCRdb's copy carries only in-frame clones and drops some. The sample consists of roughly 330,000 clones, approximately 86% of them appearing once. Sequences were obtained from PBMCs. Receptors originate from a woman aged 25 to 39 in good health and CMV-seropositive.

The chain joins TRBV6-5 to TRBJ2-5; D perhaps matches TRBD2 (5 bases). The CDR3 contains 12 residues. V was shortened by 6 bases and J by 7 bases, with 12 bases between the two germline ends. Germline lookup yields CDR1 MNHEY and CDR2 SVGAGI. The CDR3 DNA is TGTGCCAGCAGCCCCGGACTTGGGACCCAGTACTTC. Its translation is CASSPGLGTQYF.

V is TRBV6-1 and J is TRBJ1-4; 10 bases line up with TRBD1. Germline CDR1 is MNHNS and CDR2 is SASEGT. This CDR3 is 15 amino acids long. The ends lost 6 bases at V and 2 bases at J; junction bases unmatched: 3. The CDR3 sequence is CASSRQGATNEKLFF. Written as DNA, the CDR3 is TGTGCCAGCAGCAGACAGGGGGCCACTAATGAAAAACTGTTTTTT.

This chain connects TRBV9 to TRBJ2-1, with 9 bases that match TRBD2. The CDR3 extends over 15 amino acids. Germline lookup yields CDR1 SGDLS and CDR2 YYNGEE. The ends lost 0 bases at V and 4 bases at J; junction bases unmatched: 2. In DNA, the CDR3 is TGTGCCAGCAGCGTAGGCGGGGGGGCTTACAATGAGCAGTTCTTC. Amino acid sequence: CASSVGGGAYNEQFF.